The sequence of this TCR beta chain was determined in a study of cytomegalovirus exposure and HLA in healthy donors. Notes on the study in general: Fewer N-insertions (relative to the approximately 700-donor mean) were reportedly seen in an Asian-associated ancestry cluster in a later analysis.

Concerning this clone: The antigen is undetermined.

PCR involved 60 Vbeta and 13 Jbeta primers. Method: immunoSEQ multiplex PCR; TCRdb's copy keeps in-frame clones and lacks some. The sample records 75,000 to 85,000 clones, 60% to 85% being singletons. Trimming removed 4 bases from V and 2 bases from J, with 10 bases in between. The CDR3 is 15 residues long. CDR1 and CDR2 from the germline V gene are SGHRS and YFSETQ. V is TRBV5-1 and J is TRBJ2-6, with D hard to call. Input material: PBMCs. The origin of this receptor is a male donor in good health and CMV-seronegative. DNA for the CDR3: TGCGCCAGCAGCCCCCTAAATACTGGGGCCAACGTCCTGACTTTC. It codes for CASSPLNTGANVLTF.